This entry lists 16 T cell receptor beta chains sequenced from one sample in a study of blood T cell repertoires in COVID-19 (dated by TCRdb to between 2020 and 2021). To prepare the library, the immunoSEQ multiplex PCR assay was applied. TCRdb obtained this table from immuneACCESS and retained in-frame rearrangements with V and J assigned. These tables miss some clones; where compared with another copy, unresolved V genes account for less than half of the shortfall, and the remainder is unexplained. The sample table lists 150,000 or so clones, around 85% of them with a count of one. About 3% of the sample is in the top ten clones. Sequencing was performed on peripheral blood. These receptors came from a woman aged 40-49 years with active or convalescent COVID-19.

The rearrangement links TRBV5-6 to TRBJ2-1, with 11 bases identical to TRBD2. V shed 0 bases, J shed 5 bases, and the junction held 1 base outside the gene matches. Germline assignment: CDR1 SGHDT and CDR2 YYEEEE. This CDR3 region has 15 residues. CDR3 bases: TGTGCCAGCAGCTTGGGACTAGCGGGAAACAATGAGCAGTTCTTC. Amino acid sequence: CASSLGLAGNNEQFF.

V usage is TRBV11-2 and J usage is TRBJ2-7, with 11 bases lining up with TRBD1. The CDR3 length is 15 residues. Germline CDR1 and CDR2: SGHAT and FQNNGV. After removal of 4 bases from V and 1 base from J, the junction contained 3 bases not matched to a gene. CDR3 nucleotide sequence: TGTGCCAGCAGCTCTGGACAGGGGGCATCCTACGAGCAGTACTTC. Its protein is CASSSGQGASYEQYF. Using reference TRBV11-2 and TRBJ2-7 for the parts outside the CDR3, the full variable domain is EAGVAQSPRYKIIEKRQSVAFWCNPISGHATLYWYQQILGQGPKLLIQFQNNGVVDDSQLPKDRFSAERLKGVDSTLKIQPAKLEDSAVYLCASSSGQGASYEQYFGPGTRLTVT.

The V gene is TRBV19, the J gene TRBJ1-6; D remains unclear. The CDR3 covers 16 residues. The V gene's germline CDR1 is LNHDA and CDR2 SQIVND (reference sequence). V lost 6 bases and J 0 bases, leaving 12 bases between the germline ends. CDR3 coding DNA: TGTGCCAGTAGGACACTGCACAGCTCCTATAATTCACCCCTCCACTTT. This codes for CASRTLHSSYNSPLHF. Filled out from reference TRBV19 and TRBJ1-6, the complete variable domain reads DGGITQSPKYLFRKEGQNVTLSCEQNLNHDAMYWYRQDPGQGLRLIYYSQIVNDFQKGDIAEGYSVSREKKESFPLTVTSAQKNPTAFYLCASRTLHSSYNSPLHFGNGTRLTVT.

The chain links TRBV27 to TRBJ1-5; perhaps TRBD1 as D (5 bases). From germline, CDR1 is MNHEY and CDR2 SMNVEV (reference sequence). The CDR3 is made up of 15 amino acids. Trimming took 5 bases from V and 0 from J, leaving 11 bases between them. The CDR3 bases are TGTGCCAGCAGTCTCGACAGCTATAGCAATCAGCCCCAGCATTTT. Translation: CASSLDSYSNQPQHF.

V gene TRBV7-2 combines with J gene TRBJ1-6; perhaps TRBD1 as D (6 bases). The CDR3 is 14 amino acids. Trimming took 5 bases from V and 10 from J, leaving 15 bases between them. CDR1 is SGHTA, CDR2 FQGNSA, per germline. The CDR3 spells CASSLRDIKSPLHF. The CDR3 nucleotides read TGTGCCAGCAGCCTTAGGGACATTAAGTCACCCCTCCACTTT.

The chain combines TRBV5-5 with TRBJ1-2, with 8 bases fitting TRBD1. Germline CDR1 SGHKS, CDR2 YYEKEE (reference sequence). J was trimmed by 4 bases and V by 2 bases; bases with no gene match: 4. The CDR3 has 14 amino acids. The CDR3 loop reads CASSFSQGAYGYTF. CDR3 bases: TGTGCCAGCAGCTTTTCGCAGGGGGCCTATGGCTACACCTTC.

The count of this clone is one. The J gene is TRBJ1-2, the V gene TRBV7-9, with D possibly being TRBD1 (5 bases). Per germline, CDR1 SEHNR and CDR2 FQNEAQ (reference sequence). Deletions cut 1 base from V and 2 bases from J, with 8 bases between. The CDR3 runs 14 residues. The DNA for the CDR3 is TGTGCCAGCAGCTTAGAGCGGGGGAACTATGGCTACACCTTC. Its translation: CASSLERGNYGYTF.

V usage is TRBV7-2 and J usage is TRBJ1-2, with D hard to call. The V end was cut by 0 bases, the J end by 5 bases, with 10 bases between. Germline lookup yields CDR1 SGHTA and CDR2 FQGNSA. The CDR3 sequence is 14 residues long. CDR3 sequence reads: CASSLAPGKYGYTF. DNA for the CDR3: TGTGCCAGCAGCTTAGCCCCGGGGAAGTATGGCTACACCTTC. Supplemented by reference TRBV7-2 and TRBJ1-2, the full variable domain reads GAGVSQSPSNKVTEKGKDVELRCDPISGHTALYWYRQSLGQGLEFLIYFQGNSAPDKSGLPSDRFSAERTGGSVSTLTIQRTQQEDSAVYLCASSLAPGKYGYTFGSGTRLTVV.

The chain is built from TRBV6-5 and TRBJ1-2, with D possibly matching TRBD1 (5 bases). The CDR3 has 12 amino acids. Trimming took off 5 bases at V and 7 bases at J, with 11 bases between the two ends. Germline lookup yields CDR1 MNHEY and CDR2 SVGAGI. This CDR3 is CASSPGGSGYTF. For the CDR3, the DNA is TGTGCCAGCAGTCCGGGGGGGAGTGGCTACACCTTC.

This clone was seen once. The J gene is TRBJ1-5, the V gene TRBV28; 9 nucleotides match TRBD1. V lost 5 bases, J lost 3 bases, and 5 bases stayed unmatched. The CDR3 length is 15 residues. Germline CDR1 MDHEN, CDR2 SYDVKM. CDR3 sequence reads: CASSPGTGFNQPQHF. The CDR3 nucleotides are TGTGCCAGCAGTCCCGGGACAGGGTTCAATCAGCCCCAGCATTTT.

This clone was picked up a small number of times. This rearrangement joins TRBV18 to TRBJ1-5; no clear D. Germline lookup yields CDR1 KGHSH and CDR2 LQKENI. Between the trimmed V and J ends, which lost 0 bases and 3 bases, there was a span of 12 bases. This CDR3 has 16 amino acids. The CDR3 region is CASSPPPGSYNQPQHF. The CDR3 region has the DNA TGTGCCAGCTCACCACCTCCGGGGTCCTACAATCAGCCCCAGCATTTT.

This rearrangement joins TRBV5-1 to TRBJ2-7; 9 positions match TRBD2. Germline lookup yields CDR1 SGHRS and CDR2 YFSETQ. Trimming at V came to 4 bases and at J to 4 bases, leaving 18 bases not matched to a gene. The length of the CDR3 is 18 residues. CDR3 in DNA: TGCGCCAGCAGCCCTACTCCTCTAGGGGCGGGAGGGCGGTACGAGCAGTACTTC. This translates into CASSPTPLGAGGRYEQYF.

The chain links TRBV13 to TRBJ2-7; D possibly corresponds to TRBD2 (6 bases). V was cut by 4 bases and J by 6 bases, with 22 bases left in between. Germline CDR1 is PRHDT and CDR2 is FYEKMQ (reference sequence). The CDR3 runs to 16 residues. CDR3 residues: CASSSPLANPRGEQYF. The CDR3, as DNA: TGTGCCAGCAGCTCTCCCCTAGCGAACCCTCGGGGCGAGCAGTACTTC. Filled out from reference TRBV13 and TRBJ2-7, the complete variable domain reads AAGVIQSPRHLIKEKRETATLKCYPIPRHDTVYWYQQGPGQDPQFLISFYEKMQSDKGSIPDRFSAQQFSDYHSELNMSSLELGDSALYFCASSSPLANPRGEQYFGPGTRLTVT.

This clone was seen a handful of times. The chain uses TRBV6-5 and TRBJ1-6; no firm D call. In germline, CDR1 is MNHEY, CDR2 SVGAGI. This CDR3 is 14 amino acids long. V dropped 6 bases and J dropped 4 bases, with 10 bases sitting between them. The CDR3: CASRKSLYNSPLHF. CDR3 nucleotides: TGTGCCAGCAGAAAGTCACTATATAATTCACCCCTCCACTTT.

This chain links TRBV27 with TRBJ2-1, with D possibly TRBD2 on 6 matching bases. CDR3 length: 15 residues. CDR1 and CDR2 (germline): MNHEY, SMNVEV (reference sequence). Trimming shortened V by 4 bases and J by 6 bases, and 16 bases separated the two germline ends. The CDR3 nucleotides read TGTGCCAGCAGTTCGGAGGGCTACGCCGGCAATGAGCAGTTCTTC. It specifies CASSSEGYAGNEQFF.

The sample holds a few counts of this clone. This rearrangement joins TRBV27 to TRBJ2-7; TRBD1 matches 8 bases. V was clipped by 2 bases and J by 5 bases; unmatched bases: 8. Germline V lookup: CDR1 MNHEY, CDR2 SMNVEV (reference sequence). The CDR3 is 15 amino acids. The CDR3 sequence is CASSLPAGGRDEQYF. The CDR3 bases are TGTGCCAGCAGTTTACCGGCAGGGGGCAGGGACGAGCAGTACTTC.